This is a list of T cell receptor beta chains from one sample in a study of CD8+ T cells in alopecia areata. The assay was immunoSEQ multiplex PCR, and TCRdb's table has in-frame clones only and misses some. Counted here are a few hundred thousand clones, under 80% occurring once; the ten biggest clones make up about 1.3%. Specimen: CD4+ T cells sorted from blood, collected at week 0. The receptor source for this set is a human donor with alopecia areata. The CDR3 runs from the conserved cysteine through the conserved F or W. Each record gives: D gene, V gene, CDR3 length, clone size, J gene, CDR3 protein, CDR3 DNA. D genes are given only for firm matches. Size tells how often a clone was seen (once, few, many) or the class of an expanded clone, and some rows leave it out.

d_gene: NA
v_gene: TRBV4-2
len: 12
abundance: NA
j_gene: TRBJ1-6
CDR3aa: CASSQGDSPLHF
CDR3nt: TGTGCCAGCAGCCAAGGGGATTCACCCCTCCACTTT

d_gene: NA
v_gene: TRBV27
len: 12
abundance: NA
j_gene: TRBJ2-7
CDR3aa: CASRSSPGRQYF
CDR3nt: TGTGCCAGCAGATCCTCCCCGGGGCGGCAGTACTTC

d_gene: TRBD2
v_gene: TRBV30
len: 14
abundance: once
j_gene: TRBJ2-1
CDR3aa: CASGYGGGYNEQFF
CDR3nt: TGTGCCAGTGGATATGGCGGGGGATACAATGAGCAGTTCTTC

d_gene: NA
v_gene: TRBV4-3
len: 14
abundance: few
j_gene: TRBJ2-3
CDR3aa: CASSQGRGGDTQYF
CDR3nt: TGCGCCAGCAGCCAAGGGCGGGGTGGGGATACGCAGTATTTT

d_gene: TRBD2
v_gene: TRBV30
len: 13
abundance: NA
j_gene: TRBJ2-3
CDR3aa: CAWSRGTKGTQYF
CDR3nt: TGTGCCTGGTCCCGTGGGACTAAGGGTACGCAGTATTTT

d_gene: NA
v_gene: TRBV20-1
len: 11
abundance: NA
j_gene: TRBJ2-3
CDR3aa: CSQGYSDTQYF
CDR3nt: TGCAGCCAGGGTTATTCAGATACGCAGTATTTT

d_gene: TRBD1
v_gene: TRBV29-1
len: 14
abundance: NA
j_gene: TRBJ1-2
CDR3aa: CSVGDRTGLGGYTF
CDR3nt: TGCAGCGTTGGGGACAGGACGGGGCTTGGGGGCTACACCTTC

d_gene: NA
v_gene: TRBV18
len: 16
abundance: few
j_gene: TRBJ1-5
CDR3aa: CASSPTRLTSNQPQHF
CDR3nt: TGTGCCAGCTCACCGACCCGATTGACGAGCAATCAGCCCCAGCATTTT

d_gene: NA
v_gene: TRBV27
len: 13
abundance: NA
j_gene: TRBJ1-5
CDR3aa: CASSLEGGQPQHF
CDR3nt: TGTGCCAGCAGTTTAGAGGGGGGACAGCCCCAGCATTTT

d_gene: NA
v_gene: TRBV30
len: 13
abundance: NA
j_gene: TRBJ1-2
CDR3aa: CAWSRDVNYGYTF
CDR3nt: TGTGCCTGGAGCCGGGACGTGAACTATGGCTACACCTTC

d_gene: NA
v_gene: TRBV27
len: 13
abundance: few
j_gene: TRBJ1-1
CDR3aa: CASSLKEGTEAFF
CDR3nt: TGTGCCAGCAGTTTAAAGGAGGGCACTGAAGCTTTCTTT

d_gene: TRBD1
v_gene: TRBV6-5
len: 16
abundance: NA
j_gene: TRBJ1-6
CDR3aa: CASSYRGTGGNSPLHF
CDR3nt: TGTGCCAGCAGTTACAGGGGGACAGGGGGTAATTCACCCCTCCACTTT